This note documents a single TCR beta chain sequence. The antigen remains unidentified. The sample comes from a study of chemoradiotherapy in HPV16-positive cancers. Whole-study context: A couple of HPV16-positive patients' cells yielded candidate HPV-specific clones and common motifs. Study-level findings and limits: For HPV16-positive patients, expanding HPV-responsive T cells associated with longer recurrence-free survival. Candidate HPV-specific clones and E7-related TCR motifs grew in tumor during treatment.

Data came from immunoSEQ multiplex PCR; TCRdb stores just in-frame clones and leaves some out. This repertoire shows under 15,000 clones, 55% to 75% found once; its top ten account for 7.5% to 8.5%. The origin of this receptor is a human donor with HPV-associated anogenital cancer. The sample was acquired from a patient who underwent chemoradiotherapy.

Written as DNA, the CDR3 is TGTGCCAGCAGCGTAGGCGGGTCCCAAGAGACCCAGTACTTC. Its protein product is CASSVGGSQETQYF. This rearrangement joins TRBV9 to TRBJ2-5; D is possibly TRBD2 (5 bases). The germline CDR1 and CDR2 sequences are SGDLS and YYNGEE. This CDR3 region has 14 residues. Trimming shortened V by 0 bases and J by 1 base, and 7 bases separated the two germline ends.